What follows are 31 T cell receptor beta chains derived from one specimen sequenced in a study of control samples from healthy donors and cancer patients. Here immunoSEQ multiplex PCR was the method, and the copy in TCRdb shows in-frame clones only, minus some. The table lists around 13,000 clones, 94% of them singletons. The sequenced material came from PBMCs. The receptors here all came from a man between 65 and 85 years old with head and neck cancer.

This chain joins TRBV5-6 and TRBJ2-4; 7 bases map to TRBD1. Germline CDR1 is SGHDT and CDR2 is YYEEEE. With 3 bases clipped from V and 11 bases from J, the junction kept 11 bases outside the gene matches. The length of the CDR3 is 14 residues. The CDR3 DNA reads as TGTGCCAGCAGCTCTCCTCCTGGACAGGTTCTTCAGTACTTC. It encodes CASSSPPGQVLQYF.

The genes are TRBV6-6 and TRBJ1-1; D ambiguous. Trimming shortened V by 5 bases and J by 0 bases, and 16 bases separated the two germline ends. The germline gives CDR1 MNHNY, CDR2 SVGAGI (reference sequence). The CDR3 consists of 16 residues. CDR3 DNA sequence: TGTGCCAGCAGTCACCACAAGGGAGGCCTGAACACTGAAGCTTTCTTT. This encodes CASSHHKGGLNTEAFF.

The V gene is TRBV2, the J gene TRBJ1-1, with D possibly matching TRBD1 (6 bases). V shed 8 bases and J shed 3 bases, with 13 bases lying between them. The CDR3 has 13 residues. CDR1 is SNHLY and CDR2 is FYNNEI in the germline V gene. The CDR3 DNA reads TGTGCCAGCGGGATGAACAGGGACACTGAAGCTTTCTTT. Translating it yields CASGMNRDTEAFF.

The CDR3 loop is CASSSRGTGNSNEQFF. The CDR3 nucleotides are TGTGCCAGCAGCTCCCGGGGGACAGGCAATTCTAATGAGCAGTTCTTC. The rearrangement joins TRBV5-4 to TRBJ2-1, with 8 positions matching TRBD1. The length of the CDR3 is 16 residues. Trimming cost V 3 bases and J 7 bases; bases outside gene matches: 12. CDR1 and CDR2 from the germline V gene are SGHNT and YYREEE (reference sequence).

V gene TRBV5-4 combines with J gene TRBJ1-6; no clear D gene. Germline V gene lookup returns CDR1 SGHNT and CDR2 YYREEE (reference sequence). Trimming pared 1 base from V and 7 bases from J, leaving 9 bases between. The CDR3 is 14 residues long. CDR3 sequence: CASSLQVGNSPLHF. DNA of the CDR3: TGTGCCAGCAGCTTGCAAGTTGGGAATTCACCCCTCCACTTT.

The sample holds one count of this clone. The chain recombines TRBV3-1 (or the pseudogene TRBV3-2) with TRBJ1-3; D is uncertain. Germline CDR1 reads LGHDT; CDR2 reads YNNKEL (reference sequence). V was trimmed by 2 bases and J by 0 bases, leaving 8 bases between them. There are 15 residues in the CDR3. DNA of the CDR3: TGTGCCAGCAGCCAAATGTCGTCCTCTGGAAACACCATATATTTT. Protein: CASSQMSSSGNTIYF.

The V gene is TRBV28, the J gene TRBJ1-6; D may be TRBD1 (6 bases). Trimming pared 5 bases from V and 7 bases from J, leaving 15 bases between. Germline lookup yields CDR1 MDHEN and CDR2 SYDVKM. This CDR3 contains 15 residues. As DNA, the CDR3 is TGTGCCAGCAGTCCGCCGGGGGGGCGAAATTCACCCCTCCACTTT. The encoded protein is CASSPPGGRNSPLHF.

The V gene is TRBV10-3, the J gene TRBJ2-3; D gene unclear. The CDR3 has 12 amino acids. Germline assignment: CDR1 ENHRY and CDR2 SYGVKD. The germline V and J ends were trimmed by 10 bases and 4 bases, with 12 bases remaining between them. The CDR3 region is CATRRSPDTQYF. The CDR3 DNA reads as TGTGCCACCCGCCGGTCCCCAGATACGCAGTATTTT.

The rearrangement joins TRBV4-1 to TRBJ1-2, with 7 bases lining up with TRBD1. This CDR3 contains 16 residues. V shed 3 bases, J shed 7 bases, and the junction held 14 bases outside the gene matches. Germline V lookup: CDR1 MGHRA, CDR2 YSYEKL. CDR3 amino acids: CASSQTFGDSRRGYTF. CDR3 in DNA: TGCGCCAGCAGCCAGACGTTCGGGGACAGCCGGCGTGGCTACACCTTC.

This clone was picked up a small number of times. V usage is TRBV4-1 and J usage is TRBJ1-6, with TRBD1 matching 10 bases. CDR1 is MGHRA, CDR2 YSYEKL, per germline. This CDR3 spans 15 amino acids. The trim removed 6 bases at V and 9 bases at J, leaving 8 bases unmatched. The chain's CDR3 is CASRHLGDRGSPLHF. CDR3 DNA: TGCGCCAGCAGACATTTGGGGGACAGGGGTTCACCCCTCCACTTT.

This chain uses TRBV6-5 with TRBJ2-2, with a possible D match to TRBD2 (5 bases). This CDR3 comprises 15 residues. Trimming took off 4 bases at V and 6 bases at J, with 15 bases between the two ends. Germline V lookup: CDR1 MNHEY, CDR2 SVGAGI. The CDR3 reads CASSSPGGFAGELFF. Written as DNA, the CDR3 is TGTGCCAGCAGTTCCCCTGGCGGGTTCGCCGGGGAGCTGTTTTTT.

The chain carries TRBV6-5 and TRBJ2-7; the match to TRBD2 covers 9 bases. The CDR3 has 15 residues. After removal of 4 bases from V and 7 bases from J, the junction contained 11 bases not matched to a gene. Germline loops: CDR1 MNHEY, CDR2 SVGAGI. The CDR3 sequence is CASSSLAGAAMEQYF. CDR3 in DNA: TGTGCCAGCAGTTCCTTAGCGGGGGCCGCTATGGAGCAGTACTTC.

This chain uses TRBV6-6 with TRBJ2-5; maybe TRBD2 (7 bases). Trimming pared 2 bases from V and 4 bases from J, leaving 14 bases between. Germline values: CDR1 MNHNY, CDR2 SVGAGI (reference sequence). This CDR3 spans 15 amino acids. This chain's CDR3 is CASSYGGAARETQYF. CDR3 bases: TGTGCCAGCAGTTACGGGGGGGCGGCCAGAGAGACCCAGTACTTC.

The chain joins TRBV6-5 to TRBJ1-1, with D possibly being TRBD1 (6 bases). V lost 2 bases to trimming and J lost 10 bases, with 11 bases between them. CDR1 and CDR2 from the germline V gene are MNHEY and SVGAGI. The CDR3 contains 12 residues. The CDR3 here is CASSYPGGRAFF. CDR3 bases: TGTGCCAGCAGTTACCCCGGGGGGCGAGCTTTCTTT.

V gene TRBV6-5 combines with J gene TRBJ2-2, with TRBD1 identical over 9 bases. Germline values: CDR1 MNHEY, CDR2 SVGAGI. CDR3 size: 15 residues. J lost 5 bases, V lost 8 bases, and 9 bases had no gene match. This CDR3 reads CASPSGQGGTGELFF. In nucleotides, the CDR3 is TGTGCCAGCCCCTCGGGACAGGGAGGTACCGGGGAGCTGTTTTTT.

This chain connects TRBV2 to TRBJ2-1; D may be TRBD1 (6 bases). Per germline, CDR1 SNHLY and CDR2 FYNNEI. Trimming pared 5 bases from V and 4 bases from J, leaving 18 bases between. The CDR3 spans 16 residues. The CDR3 DNA is TGTGCCAGCAGTTCCCTACAGGGACATTCTTACAATGAGCAGTTCTTC. Translation gives CASSSLQGHSYNEQFF.

The gene calls are TRBV6-5 and TRBJ1-6; perhaps TRBD1 as D (5 bases). This CDR3 region has 14 residues. In germline, CDR1 is MNHEY, CDR2 SVGAGI. Trimming removed 7 bases at V and 7 bases at J, with 14 bases between. The CDR3 DNA reads TGTGCCAGCACCGGGGGGAGGGGAAATTCACCCCTCCACTTT. Protein product: CASTGGRGNSPLHF.

The J gene is TRBJ2-1, the V gene TRBV2; D is uncertain. Germline-derived CDR1 and CDR2 are SNHLY and FYNNEI. The CDR3 covers 14 residues. Trimming removed 11 bases from V and 1 base from J, with 15 bases in between. The CDR3 bases are TGTGCCGGGTTAGACCGAGTATCCTACAATGAGCAGTTCTTC. Translating gives CAGLDRVSYNEQFF. The variable domain in full, with the rest retrieved from reference TRBV2 and TRBJ2-1, is EPEVTQTPSHQVTQMGQEVILRCVPISNHLYFYWYRQILGQKVEFLVSFYNNEISEKSEIFDDQFSVERPDGSNFTLKIRSTKLEDSAMYFCAGLDRVSYNEQFFGPGTRLTVL.

This sequence joins TRBV18 and TRBJ1-1; D is possibly TRBD1 (5 bases). Germline V gene lookup returns CDR1 KGHSH and CDR2 LQKENI. The CDR3 covers 16 residues. V gave up 3 bases and J gave up 2 bases, with 16 bases separating them. CDR3 nucleotides: TGTGCCAGCTCACCGGCGAGGGGCGCGGGAAACACTGAAGCTTTCTTT. Protein: CASSPARGAGNTEAFF.

The V gene is TRBV7-9, the J gene TRBJ2-7; D is possibly TRBD2 (5 bases). This CDR3 region has 13 residues. V lost 4 bases and J 3 bases, leaving 10 bases between the germline ends. Germline V gene data show CDR1 as SEHNR and CDR2 as FQNEAQ (reference sequence). CDR3 sequence reads: CASSSLGVYEQYF. The CDR3 nucleotides are TGTGCCAGCAGCTCACTCGGGGTCTACGAGCAGTACTTC.

This clone showed up just a few times. The V call is TRBV5-1, the J call TRBJ1-6, with a possible D match to TRBD1 (6 bases). The CDR3 loop spans 16 amino acids. The ends were cut back, 0 bases at V and 9 bases at J, with 16 bases in the middle. In germline, CDR1 is SGHRS, CDR2 YFSETQ. The CDR3 sequence is CASSLEGGVMSSPLHF. In DNA, the CDR3 is TGCGCCAGCAGCTTGGAGGGGGGCGTTATGTCTTCACCCCTCCACTTT.

The rearrangement joins TRBV4-2 to TRBJ2-7; D might be TRBD2 (6 bases). The CDR3 consists of 15 residues. The V and J ends lost 1 base and 3 bases respectively, with 13 bases between them. Germline assignment: CDR1 LGHNA and CDR2 YNFKEQ. The CDR3 nucleotides are TGTGCCAGCAGCCAAGCATTGGCGGGGAGCTACGAGCAGTACTTC. Protein: CASSQALAGSYEQYF.

The chain recombines TRBV6-5 with TRBJ1-6, with D possibly being TRBD1 (5 bases). CDR3 length: 16 amino acids. Looked up from germline, CDR1 is MNHEY and CDR2 is SVGAGI. The V end was cut by 0 bases, the J end by 3 bases, with 9 bases between. The CDR3 region has the DNA TGTGCCAGCAGTTACTCGGCGACAGTCTATAATTCACCCCTCCACTTT. Its protein product is CASSYSATVYNSPLHF.

The chain employs TRBV6-5 and TRBJ1-1; no firm D call. Deletions cut 5 bases from V and 5 bases from J, with 18 bases between. The germline gives CDR1 MNHEY, CDR2 SVGAGI. CDR3 length: 15 residues. In nucleotides, the CDR3 is TGTGCCAGCAGTCTTCTTGGGCACTTCGGGACTGAAGCTTTCTTT. Residues: CASSLLGHFGTEAFF.

This sequence joins TRBV7-9 and TRBJ1-6; no clear D. The CDR3 runs to 14 residues. The V gene's germline CDR1 is SEHNR and CDR2 FQNEAQ (reference sequence). V was shortened by 1 base and J by 4 bases, with 5 bases between the two germline ends. DNA of the CDR3: TGTGCCAGCAGCTTAGGGTTATATAATTCACCCCTCCACTTT. Amino acid sequence: CASSLGLYNSPLHF.

The gene calls are TRBV5-1 and TRBJ2-6, with a possible D match to TRBD2 (6 bases). Deletions cut 0 bases from V and 0 bases from J, with 7 bases between. Germline loops: CDR1 SGHRS, CDR2 YFSETQ. The CDR3 has 16 amino acids. The CDR3: CASSLDGSSGANVLTF. CDR3 in DNA: TGCGCCAGCAGCTTGGACGGGAGCTCTGGGGCCAACGTCCTGACTTTC.

As to this clone: The junction does not match germline at one end; this may be a read error. This chain uses TRBV2 with TRBJ2-5; 7 positions match TRBD1. Germline values: CDR1 SNHLY, CDR2 FYNNEI. The CDR3 is made up of 11 amino acids. The CDR3 here is CASRETGSWDF. DNA for the CDR3: TGTGCCAGCAGGGAGACAGGGAGTTGGGACTTC.

The rearrangement joins TRBV2 to TRBJ1-4; D is unclear. Germline CDR1 reads SNHLY; CDR2 reads FYNNEI. V dropped 11 bases and J dropped 8 bases, with 18 bases sitting between them. This CDR3 is built from 13 residues. The CDR3 loop is CAGSPLATEKLFF. In nucleotides, the CDR3 is TGTGCCGGGTCGCCCCTGGCTACGGAAAAACTGTTTTTT.

The V and J genes are TRBV6-2 or TRBV6-3 and TRBJ1-1; the D gene is possibly TRBD1 (5 bases). CDR1 is MNHEY, CDR2 SVGEGT, per germline. The germline V and J ends were trimmed by 1 base and 5 bases, with 8 bases remaining between them. CDR3 size: 13 residues. CDR3 bases: TGTGCCAGCAGTTACTTCAGGGATACTGAAGCTTTCTTT. Its translation: CASSYFRDTEAFF.

As DNA, the CDR3 is TGTGCCAGCAGATATCAGGGGGCGGGTGAGCAGTACTTC. Translation: CASRYQGAGEQYF. This sequence joins TRBV2 and TRBJ2-7; 8 bases align to TRBD1. V gave up 6 bases and J gave up 7 bases; unmatched junction bases: 8. CDR1 SNHLY and CDR2 FYNNEI come from the germline V gene. This CDR3 comprises 13 residues.

This chain uses TRBV28 with TRBJ2-4; a possible D gene is TRBD2 (7 bases). This CDR3 is built from 13 residues. Per the germline V gene, CDR1 is MDHEN and CDR2 is SYDVKM. Trimming left V 6 bases short and J 7 bases short, with 13 bases between. Here the CDR3 DNA reads TGTGCCAGCAGCGGAGGGGGAGGGAACATTCAGTACTTC. As protein: CASSGGGGNIQYF.